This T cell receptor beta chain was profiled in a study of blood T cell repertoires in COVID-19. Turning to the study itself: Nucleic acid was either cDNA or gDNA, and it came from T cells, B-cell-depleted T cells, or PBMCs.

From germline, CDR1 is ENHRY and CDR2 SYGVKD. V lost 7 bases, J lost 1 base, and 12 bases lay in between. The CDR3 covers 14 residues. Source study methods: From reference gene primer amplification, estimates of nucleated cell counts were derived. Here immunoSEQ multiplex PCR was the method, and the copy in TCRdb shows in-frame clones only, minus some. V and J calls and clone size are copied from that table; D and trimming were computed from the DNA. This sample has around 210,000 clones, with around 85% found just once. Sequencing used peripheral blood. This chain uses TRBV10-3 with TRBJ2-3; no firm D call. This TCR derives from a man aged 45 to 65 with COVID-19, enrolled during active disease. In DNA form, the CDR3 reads TGTGCCATCACTCTCGACTCAGGCACAGATACGCAGTATTTT. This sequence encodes CAITLDSGTDTQYF.